The source of this T cell receptor beta chain is a study of blood T cell repertoires in COVID-19 (dated by TCRdb to the early 2020s). The study in broad terms: The collaborator samples originated in the United States, Italy and Spain and spanned the acute and convalescent phases of COVID-19. The dataset comprised deeply sampled blood TCRbeta repertoires from subjects exposed to, actively infected with, or recovered from COVID-19. Where available, HLA class I and class II types were obtained from metadata supplied by the sample provider rather than from assay-based typing. Sample metadata almost always included a de-identified subject ID, COVID-19 status, age in years and sex. The samples were drawn from two sources: the first 160 participants of the ongoing ImmuneRACE study, and some 1,300 subjects contributed by 6 global collaborators. A freely available public database, intended as a resource for researchers studying the immune response to SARS-CoV-2, is where the repertoires were released. The prospective study material was composed of cDNA or gDNA derived from T cells, B-cell-depleted T cells, or PBMCs. What the authors observed across the whole study: The amount of clinical and demographic metadata varied by source and participant and was provided uncurated.

TCRbeta CDR3 regions were amplified from genomic DNA using the immunoSEQ Assay, a bias-controlled multiplex PCR. Per the authors' processing: Within the assay, amplification of reference gene primers was used to estimate how many nucleated cells each sample contained. To quantify the absolute abundance of each unique TCRbeta CDR3 rearrangement, sequence reads were collapsed and filtered. For each sample, productive Simpson clonality was calculated as the square root of Simpson's diversity index over productive rearrangements. As stored in TCRdb, this immuneACCESS dataset retains in-frame rearrangements with V and J assigned. A fraction of the clones does not appear; measured against another copy, unresolved V genes explain less than half of the discrepancy, and the remainder lacks a known reason. Clone size and the V and J calls come from that table; the DNA yielded D and trimming. The sample table lists some 42,000 clones, roughly nine tenths of them with a count of one. The ten largest clones represent just under 9.5% of the sample.

With respect to this clone: Its specific antigen is unknown. Base qualities are missing; no much larger clone stands one base away.

Whole blood was collected in K2EDTA tubes by collaborating institutions according to the institutions' own protocols. For TCRbeta analysis, collaborators shipped samples in one of three forms: frozen whole blood, isolated PBMCs, or DNA extracted from either of those sample types. Trimming costs V 2 bases and J 3 bases, and their ends lie 15 bases apart. Its CDR3 holds 15 amino acids, cysteine through phenylalanine. Only the CDR3 part of the read is kept: 45 bases, read in frame from the first base. CDR1 SGHRS and CDR2 YFSETQ were looked up in the germline V gene. The rearranged segments are TRBV5-1 and TRBJ2-7; perhaps TRBD1 is the D gene, with 5 bases matching. The sequence was collected from a man aged 50 to 60 with active COVID-19. The sequenced sample was peripheral blood. The sequenced DNA: TGCGCCAGCAGCTTTTCAGGGCTGGGTGGCTACGAGCAGTACTTC. It specifies CASSFSGLGGYEQYF. Here the CDR3 is joined to the reference TRBV5-1 and TRBJ2-7 genes, and the full variable domain is: KAGVTQTPRYLIKTRGQQVTLSCSPISGHRSVSWYQQTPGQGLQFLFEYFSETQRNKGNFPGRFSGRQFSNSRSEMNVSTLELGDSALYLCASSFSGLGGYEQYFGPGTRLTVT.